The source of this T cell receptor (beta chain) is a study of Graves' ophthalmopathy and Graves' hyperthyroidism. Uncontrolled infections, pregnancy, lactation or other autoimmune diseases led to patient exclusion. Symptoms, serum thyroxine and TRAb, thyroid ultrasound, and orbital computed tomography formed the diagnostic basis. Amplification from RNA transcripts yielded the TCR beta CDR3 regions. First-round RT-PCR relied on HTBI primers, and a second-round multiplex PCR came next. TCRdb ran MiXCR on the multiplex PCR reads and lists one entry per CDR3 protein. The repertoire holds more than 150,000 distinct CDR3 sequences, with roughly two fifths as singletons. This clonotype was recorded many times. This clonotype was sampled from a woman in her thirties or forties with Graves' ophthalmopathy. The sequenced material came from peripheral blood.

The CDR3 region is CASRSTARYGYTF. CDR3 bases: TGTGCCAGCAGGTCGACGGCGCGCTATGGCTACACCTTC. The V call is TRBV28, the J call TRBJ1-2, with D hard to call. Per germline, CDR1 MDHEN and CDR2 SYDVKM. The CDR3 is made up of 13 amino acids. V dropped 6 bases and J dropped 4 bases, with 12 bases sitting between them.